These 23 T cell receptor beta chains originate from one sample sequenced in a study of cytomegalovirus exposure and HLA in healthy donors. PCR was performed using 60 Vbeta and 13 Jbeta primers. The table came from immunoSEQ multiplex PCR; TCRdb's copy has only in-frame clones and leaves some out. The specimen's table records about 88,000 clones. Sequenced: PBMCs. Receptor source: a girl aged 5 to 17 in good health and CMV-seropositive.

The genes are TRBV5-1 and TRBJ1-1; D possibly corresponds to TRBD1 (6 bases). Germline values: CDR1 SGHRS, CDR2 YFSETQ. Trimming removed 3 bases at V and 6 bases at J, with 15 bases between. The CDR3 loop spans 14 amino acids. In DNA, the CDR3 is TGCGCCAGCAGCTCGGGACAAATTTTAGCTGAAGCTTTCTTT. This codes for CASSSGQILAEAFF.

The V call is TRBV6-1, the J call TRBJ1-4; tentatively, D is TRBD1 (6 bases). Germline lookup yields CDR1 MNHNS and CDR2 SASEGT. The CDR3 sequence is 14 residues long. Trimming took off 6 bases at V and 2 bases at J, with 10 bases between the two ends. Here the CDR3 reads CASRRGYTNEKLFF. CDR3 in DNA: TGTGCCAGCAGGAGGGGGTACACTAATGAAAAACTGTTTTTT.

V is TRBV5-5 and J is TRBJ2-7; maybe TRBD2 (5 bases). Germline CDR1 is SGHKS and CDR2 is YYEKEE (reference sequence). The CDR3 runs to 15 residues. V was cut by 4 bases and J by 0 bases, with 14 bases left in between. DNA of the CDR3: TGTGCCAGCAGCCAACCTAGCTTCCTCTCCTACGAGCAGTACTTC. It translates to CASSQPSFLSYEQYF.

The V call is TRBV4-1, the J call TRBJ2-3; TRBD2 might be the D (6 bases). The germline V gene has CDR1 MGHRA and CDR2 YSYEKL. The V end lost 1 base, the J end lost 3 bases, and 11 bases lay between the germline ends. The CDR3 runs 15 residues. CDR3 protein: CASSQGRGNTDTQYF. DNA of the CDR3: TGCGCCAGCAGCCAAGGTCGGGGGAATACAGATACGCAGTATTTT.

V gene TRBV6-6 combines with J gene TRBJ1-3; tentative D call: TRBD1 (5 bases). This CDR3 has 16 residues. Germline-derived CDR1 and CDR2 are MNHNY and SVGAGI (reference sequence). Trimming stripped 2 bases from V and 4 bases from J, with 15 bases between. DNA of the CDR3: TGTGCCAGCAGTTACGCGGGGACTCCGGGCGGAAACACCATATATTTT. This codes for CASSYAGTPGGNTIYF.

This rearrangement joins TRBV4-1 to TRBJ2-7, with D hard to call. The CDR3 length is 13 residues. Germline V lookup: CDR1 MGHRA, CDR2 YSYEKL. V was clipped by 0 bases and J by 3 bases, with 6 bases between them. CDR3 nucleotides: TGCGCCAGCAGCCAAGAAACAGACTACGAGCAGTACTTC. It codes for CASSQETDYEQYF.

The chain combines TRBV29-1 with TRBJ2-5, with unresolved D. This CDR3 is 14 amino acids long. Germline assignment: CDR1 SQVTM and CDR2 ANQGSEA. Trimming stripped 0 bases from V and 3 bases from J, with 11 bases between. CDR3 sequence reads: CSVEDLSEEETQYF. The CDR3 DNA reads TGCAGCGTTGAAGATCTGAGCGAAGAAGAGACCCAGTACTTC. The full variable domain, completed using reference TRBV29-1 and TRBJ2-5, is SAVISQKPSRDICQRGTSLTIQCQVDSQVTMMFWYRQQPGQSLTLIATANQGSEATYESGFVIDKFPISRPNLTFSTLTVSNMSPEDSSIYLCSVEDLSEEETQYFGPGTRLLVL.

This chain joins TRBV7-2 and TRBJ2-3; no reliable D call. Germline loops: CDR1 SGHTA, CDR2 FQGNSA. CDR3 length: 12 residues. The ends were cut back, 5 bases at V and 9 bases at J, with 12 bases in the middle. In nucleotides, the CDR3 is TGTGCCAGCAGCGCCCGGTGGGCCACGCAGTATTTT. It yields the protein CASSARWATQYF.

The chain carries TRBV7-9 and TRBJ2-1; TRBD2 matches 8 bases. This CDR3 has 14 residues. V gave up 6 bases and J gave up 4 bases; unmatched junction bases: 5. CDR1 is SEHNR and CDR2 is FQNEAQ in the germline V gene (reference sequence). DNA of the CDR3: TGTGCCAGCAGTGAACTAGCGGCTTACAATGAGCAGTTCTTC. It codes for CASSELAAYNEQFF.

The chain carries TRBV5-6 and TRBJ2-7; D is undetermined. This CDR3 is built from 13 residues. V was clipped by 3 bases and J by 2 bases, with 9 bases between them. CDR1 is SGHDT, CDR2 YYEEEE, per germline. CDR3 in amino acids: CASSWALTYEQYF. For the CDR3, the DNA is TGTGCCAGCAGCTGGGCCTTGACCTACGAGCAGTACTTC.

V and J are TRBV15 and TRBJ2-7; a possible D gene is TRBD2 (6 bases). This CDR3 is 14 amino acids long. V was clipped by 0 bases and J by 7 bases, with 13 bases between them. CDR1 and CDR2 from the germline V gene are LNHNV and YYDKDF (reference sequence). DNA for the CDR3: TGTGCCACCAGCAGAGATCGGCACCGGGGGGAGCAGTACGTC. This sequence encodes CATSRDRHRGEQYV.

The rearrangement joins TRBV9 to TRBJ2-3; TRBD1 is a possible D gene (5 bases). Looked up from germline, CDR1 is SGDLS and CDR2 is YYNGEE. This CDR3 spans 16 amino acids. Trimming removed 7 bases from V and 5 bases from J, with 23 bases in between. This chain's CDR3 is CASGPRQVMGQDTQYF. The CDR3 DNA is TGTGCCAGCGGCCCCCGGCAGGTCATGGGGCAAGATACGCAGTATTTT. Combining the CDR3 with reference TRBV9 and TRBJ2-3 gives the whole variable domain DSGVTQTPKHLITATGQRVTLRCSPRSGDLSVYWYQQSLDQGLQFLIQYYNGEERAKGNILERFSAQQFPDLHSELNLSSLELGDSALYFCASGPRQVMGQDTQYFGPGTRLTVL.

The chain combines TRBV2 with TRBJ2-5; TRBD2 is a possible D gene (5 bases). V lost 0 bases and J lost 10, with 18 bases in between. Germline V gene lookup returns CDR1 SNHLY and CDR2 FYNNEI. The CDR3 contains 15 residues. CDR3 bases: TGTGCCAGCAGTGAAGCGCTTCCGGACCATGAGGGCCAGTACTTC. Translation: CASSEALPDHEGQYF.

The genes are TRBV6-1 and TRBJ2-7; the match to TRBD1 covers 8 bases. The CDR3 has 13 residues. Germline CDR1 and CDR2: MNHNS and SASEGT. V dropped 3 bases and J dropped 5; count of bases not matched to a gene: 3. The DNA for the CDR3 is TGTGCCAGCAGTGACAGGGGGCTCCACGAGCAGTACTTC. This codes for CASSDRGLHEQYF.

J is TRBJ1-1 and V is TRBV9; no clear D gene. V shed 0 bases and J shed 6 bases, with 18 bases lying between them. The CDR3 runs to 16 residues. Per the germline V gene, CDR1 is SGDLS and CDR2 is YYNGEE. The chain's CDR3 is CASSVGTRGGIAEAFF. DNA of the CDR3: TGTGCCAGCAGCGTAGGGACGCGGGGTGGTATCGCTGAAGCTTTCTTT.

The chain combines TRBV19 with TRBJ2-7, with a possible D match to TRBD2 (6 bases). From germline, CDR1 is LNHDA and CDR2 SQIVND (reference sequence). The CDR3 totals 15 residues. The germline V and J ends were trimmed by 5 bases and 0 bases, with 14 bases remaining between them. The CDR3 reads CASSPGTGSSYEQYF. Here the CDR3 DNA reads TGTGCCAGTAGTCCCGGGACTGGGAGCTCCTACGAGCAGTACTTC.

The chain joins TRBV4-2 to TRBJ2-1; 9 nucleotides agree with TRBD1. CDR3 length: 15 amino acids. Germline V gene data show CDR1 as LGHNA and CDR2 as YNFKEQ. Germline trimming cut 4 bases from V and 2 bases from J; bases unmatched to any gene: 3. DNA of the CDR3: TGTGCCAGCAGCCGAGACAGGGGGGCCTACAATGAGCAGTTCTTC. It translates to CASSRDRGAYNEQFF.

V is TRBV6-5 and J is TRBJ1-5; 7 positions match TRBD1. With 6 bases clipped from V and 4 bases from J, the junction kept 9 bases outside the gene matches. From germline, CDR1 is MNHEY and CDR2 SVGAGI. This CDR3 is built from 15 residues. The CDR3 here is CASRDRQGPNQPQHF. The CDR3 nucleotides are TGTGCCAGCAGGGACAGACAGGGCCCTAATCAGCCCCAGCATTTT.

The chain employs TRBV25-1 and TRBJ1-4; unclear D gene. Germline values: CDR1 MGHDK, CDR2 SYGVNS. This CDR3 region has 11 residues. Trimming stripped 9 bases from V and 12 bases from J, with 14 bases between. CDR3 sequence: CARSLGRELFF. The DNA for the CDR3 is TGTGCCAGAAGTCTAGGGAGGGAACTGTTTTTT.

This chain connects TRBV5-6 to TRBJ2-7, with 7 nucleotides matching TRBD1. This CDR3 is 15 amino acids long. The trim removed 4 bases at V and 0 bases at J, leaving 7 bases unmatched. Germline assignment: CDR1 SGHDT and CDR2 YYEEEE. The CDR3 DNA reads TGTGCCAGCAGCCCCAGGACAGGCAGCTCCTACGAGCAGTACGTC. Its translation is CASSPRTGSSYEQYV.

The chain joins TRBV7-9 to TRBJ2-7, with 7 bases fitting TRBD2. Trimming at V came to 5 bases and at J to 3 bases, leaving 13 bases not matched to a gene. The germline gives CDR1 SEHNR, CDR2 FQNEAQ (reference sequence). The CDR3 extends over 16 amino acids. CDR3 protein: CASSPPGGDVVYEQYF. The CDR3 DNA sequence: TGTGCCAGCAGCCCCCCTGGGGGGGACGTTGTCTACGAGCAGTACTTC.

The rearrangement links TRBV27 to TRBJ1-5; a weak D match, TRBD1 (5 bases). The V and J ends lost 0 bases and 9 bases respectively, with 12 bases between them. From germline, CDR1 is MNHEY and CDR2 SMNVEV (reference sequence). This CDR3 is 14 amino acids long. The CDR3 spells CASSLSGAGLPQHF. In nucleotides, the CDR3 is TGTGCCAGCAGTTTATCGGGCGCAGGGCTGCCCCAGCATTTT.

The rearrangement joins TRBV2 to TRBJ1-2; D unresolved. Trimming pared 0 bases from V and 14 bases from J, leaving 25 bases between. The CDR3 is 16 amino acids. Germline CDR1 is SNHLY and CDR2 is FYNNEI. Here the CDR3 reads CASSEAQDWHQLGKTF. CDR3 bases: TGTGCCAGCAGTGAAGCGCAGGACTGGCACCAACTGGGGAAGACCTTC.